The present T cell receptor beta chain was sequenced within a study of beta chain features in type 1 diabetes. Study-wide results and limits: Researchers report that Type 1 diabetes patients had moderately but significantly shorter TCRB CDR3s across all four CD4+ subsets.

Expressed TCRB transcripts were sequenced after all isolated RNA was converted to cDNA. Produced via immunoSEQ multiplex PCR; TCRdb's table is partial and in-frame only. The sample includes a few hundred thousand clones, about 13% of them seen just once. This clone was picked up a small number of times. Its specificity is unknown. Trimming cost V 3 bases and J 8 bases, with 13 bases left between them. Germline V gene lookup returns CDR1 KGHSH and CDR2 LQKENI. This CDR3 has 13 residues. Sequencing was carried out using naive CD4+ T cells from blood. The TCR originated in a woman under 30 with type 1 diabetes. This sequence joins TRBV18 and TRBJ1-2; D call uncertain. In DNA, the CDR3 is TGTGCCAGCTCACCCCCAGACTCGCGCGGCTACACCTTC. It specifies CASSPPDSRGYTF. The full variable domain, rest sourced from reference TRBV18 and TRBJ1-2, is NAGVMQNPRHLVRRRGQEARLRCSPMKGHSHVYWYRQLPEEGLKFMVYLQKENIIDESGMPKERFSAEFPKEGPSILRIQQVVRGDSAAYFCASSPPDSRGYTFGSGTRLTVV.